The clone carrying this T cell receptor beta chain was seen ten or more times. Its antigen is undetermined. The data were taken from a study of T cell repertoires in cytomegalovirus infection. Overall study: TCR beta signatures that were public indicated CMV infection and matching HLA type. General study results and limits: HLA-C-restricted CMV-specific TCR beta clonotypes prevailed in the ex vivo response. Carriers of CMV and the relevant HLA type were discriminated by public TCR beta frequency.

Each CDR3 protein gets one entry after TCRdb re-called the reads with MiXCR. This repertoire shows 510,000 or so distinct CDR3 sequences, more than 25% found once; its top ten account for roughly an eighth. The germline V gene has CDR1 SEHNR and CDR2 FQNEAQ (reference sequence). CDR3 length: 16 residues. The V end was cut by 0 bases, the J end by 3 bases, with 12 bases between. The specimen sequenced was PBMCs. The V and J genes are TRBV7-9 and TRBJ2-1; D uncertain. The receptor was isolated from a human donor in good health (CMV status not recorded). Some clones in this sample may be carry-over from other donors' samples. CDR3 in DNA: TGTGCCAGCAGCTTAGCACGCGGAATCCACTACAATGAGCAGTTCTTC. Translation: CASSLARGIHYNEQFF. Variable domain in full (rest from reference TRBV7-9 and TRBJ2-1): DTGVSQNPRHKITKRGQNVTFRCDPISEHNRLYWYRQTLGQGPEFLTYFQNEAQLEKSRLLSDRFSAERPKGSFSTLEIQRTEQGDSAMYLCASSLARGIHYNEQFFGPGTRLTVL.